This T cell receptor (beta chain) was captured by sequencing in a study of PD-L1 blockade in urothelial cancer. Across the study: The patients first took atezolizumab around 2014, receiving 1,200 mg intravenously every 3 weeks. At 3 weeks (second dose) and 6 weeks after starting treatment, blood was analyzed. T cells were recovered from blood samples at a median of roughly 150,000.

Synthetically made TCR analog templates were put into each PCR as spikes. Measured with immunoSEQ multiplex PCR; TCRdb has only the in-frame clones, and not every one. Of tens of thousands of clones in the sample, 82% were seen once. V lost 6 bases, J lost 7 bases, and 6 bases stayed unmatched. Germline V gene data show CDR1 as MNHNS and CDR2 as SASEGT. The CDR3 is 14 amino acids. This sample's time point: pretreatment peripheral blood. Specimen: PBMCs, collected around atezolizumab (anti-PD-L1) treatment. The chain joins TRBV6-1 to TRBJ1-3, with 10 bases fitting TRBD1. This sequence was found in a man aged 50 to 60 with urothelial cancer. CDR3 protein: CASRGTGVMNTIYF. The CDR3, as DNA: TGTGCCAGCAGAGGGACAGGGGTAATGAACACCATATATTTT.